The clone carrying this T cell receptor (beta chain) has a count of ten or more. Its matching antigen is unknown. CDR1 is KGHSH and CDR2 is LQKENI in the germline V gene. The CDR3 covers 16 residues. V lost 2 bases, J lost 2 bases, and 13 bases lay in between. The data originate from a study of identical twins. Overall study results and limits: Within monozygotic twins, out-of-frame TCR alpha sharing was underestimated by the models. Carriage of fewer insertions was seen in abundant cord blood beta clonotypes, whereas memory repertoires showed none.

In TCRdb, the 5' RACE reads were re-called with MiXCR into one record per CDR3 protein. The table lists about 690,000 distinct CDR3 sequences, 6% to 6.5% of them singletons. This receptor was identified in a young man in good health. The sample taken for sequencing was naive T cells sorted from blood. This chain joins TRBV18 and TRBJ1-3, with D perhaps TRBD1 (5 bases). The CDR3 sequence: CASSPTTGAPGNTIYF. The CDR3 DNA sequence: TGTGCCAGCTCACCAACTACCGGGGCCCCTGGAAACACCATATATTTT.